Listed below are T cell receptor beta chains from one sample, sequenced in a study of OX40 agonist ivuxolimab in advanced cancers. Profiling relied on immunoSEQ multiplex PCR, and the TCRdb table lists in-frame clones only, not all of them. The repertoire holds 71,000 or so clones, with 93% as singletons. The sample was CD4+ or CD8+ T cells sorted from blood, taken in a trial of the OX40 agonist ivuxolimab. Receptors originate from an adult with an advanced solid tumor such as melanoma, head and neck, liver or kidney cancer. Both conserved end residues are trimmed from each CDR3.

J gene: TRBJ1-2
V gene: TRBV11-2
CDR3 protein: ASSLDARLSGYT

J gene: TRBJ2-5
V gene: TRBV5-6
CDR3 protein: ASSLVTQQETQY

J gene: TRBJ2-4
V gene: TRBV27
CDR3 protein: ASSPEIQGPGKNIQY

J gene: TRBJ2-7
V gene: TRBV7-9
CDR3 protein: ASSLGGSQQY

J gene: TRBJ2-1
V gene: TRBV5-1
CDR3 protein: ASSFTGMDYNEQF

J gene: TRBJ2-1
V gene: TRBV29-1
CDR3 protein: SVEALYSSSYNEQF

J gene: TRBJ1-2
V gene: TRBV29-1
CDR3 protein: SARMGNLYGYT

J gene: TRBJ1-1
V gene: TRBV5-6
CDR3 protein: ASSFGQGDGNTEAF

J gene: TRBJ2-1
V gene: TRBV4-3
CDR3 protein: ASSQDVGNEQF

J gene: TRBJ2-7
V gene: TRBV6-1
CDR3 protein: ASSEGQRDPYEQY

J gene: TRBJ1-1
V gene: TRBV4-1
CDR3 protein: ASTRDRLNTEAF

J gene: TRBJ1-1
V gene: TRBV7-8
CDR3 protein: ASSLAGVGKRNTEAF

J gene: TRBJ1-2
V gene: TRBV5-6
CDR3 protein: ASSFGVGISGYT